This T cell receptor beta chain was found in a study of chemoradiotherapy in HPV16-positive cancers. Germline CDR1 reads LNHNV; CDR2 reads YYDKDF (reference sequence). The CDR3 runs 17 residues. V shed 0 bases, J shed 4 bases, and the junction held 6 bases outside the gene matches. Libraries were prepared by immunoSEQ multiplex PCR; TCRdb keeps only in-frame clonotypes and omits some of them. The table has more than 150 clones, approximately 90% seen once; the top ten hold approximately 15%. The receptor's source is a human donor with HPV-associated anogenital cancer. This rearrangement joins TRBV15 to TRBJ1-2; 12 bases agree with TRBD1. The sequences come from tumor tissue, collected from a patient who underwent chemoradiotherapy. CDR3 in amino acids: CATSRDRGQGAIYGYTF. For the CDR3, the DNA is TGTGCCACCAGCAGAGATAGGGGACAGGGGGCCATCTATGGCTACACCTTC.